What follows describes a single TCR beta chain. This clonotype was picked up a small number of times. Its antigen is currently not known. Base qualities are missing; no much larger clone stands one base away. This specimen comes from a study of CD8 T cells in ankylosing spondylitis (dated by TCRdb to the late 2010s). Regarding the research as a whole: The study profiled T cell receptor beta repertoires in healthy donors and ankylosing spondylitis patients to find disease-linked TCR variants. The full study cohort was made up of roughly 25 ankylosing spondylitis patients and 108 healthy donors. Peripheral blood was sampled, and synovial fluid was also collected from ankylosing spondylitis patients.

The CDR3, cysteine through phenylalanine, is 16 amino acids long. Only the CDR3 region is kept as DNA, spanning 48 bases read in frame from base 1. V and J lose 3 bases and 0 bases, and a span of 12 bases separates them. Sequences LNHNV (CDR1) and YYDKDF (CDR2) are obtained from the germline V gene (reference sequence). What the research found in general, with its limitations: The disease-linked clones had a CD8+ phenotype and were found at relatively low frequencies in peripheral blood. The disease-linked clones were reported to be significantly enriched in matched synovial fluid samples from ankylosing spondylitis patients. A TCR beta motif made up of several highly homologous amino acid variants appeared to be characteristic of blood from ankylosing spondylitis patients. Some motif variants had previously been reported in the synovial fluid and blood of reactive arthritis patients, which suggests shared mechanisms of disease initiation.

For sequencing, an Illumina HiSeq 2500 was employed. Quantitative 5'-RACE with molecular barcodes was used to prepare TCR beta libraries. Processing in the source paper ran as follows. To identify disease-linked TCR variants, a new computational method was used, one built on a probabilistic model of VDJ rearrangement. TCRdb's own reprocessing of the public reads used fastp at Q25 and MiXCR and kept productive beta chains. Merged by CDR3 protein, the rows form single entries marked with the most common genes and DNA. In this record, the V and J calls reflect TCRdb's handling and not the investigators' own analysis. In all, the sample holds about 220,000 distinct CDR3 sequences, and around 20% of those were seen once. Under 45% of the sample goes to the ten largest clones.

The rearrangement combines TRBV15 with TRBJ2-1, with the D gene tentatively TRBD1 or TRBD2, based on 5 matching bases in each. Sequenced material: blood, either unsorted or a sorted T cell fraction (not recorded which). This TCR came from a male donor with ankylosing spondylitis. The CDR3 amino acid sequence is: CATSSRDGSSYNEQFF. The DNA is TGTGCCACCAGCAGCAGGGACGGCAGCTCCTACAATGAGCAGTTCTTC.